Following are 19 T cell receptor beta chains from one sample sequenced in a study of CD8+ T cells in alopecia areata. Extraction and reverse transcription of RNA yielded cDNA as the sequencing template. Sequencing used immunoSEQ multiplex PCR; TCRdb keeps in-frame clones, though not all of them. Of around 100,000 clones in the sample, just over 70% are singletons; the top ten hold around 16%. Noted treatment: oral pan-JAK inhibitor, 5-10 mg twice daily. The sequenced sample was CD8+ T cells sorted from blood, obtained at approximately week 42, from a patient treated with tofacitinib. The origin of the receptors is a human donor with alopecia areata.

This clone has more than one count but fewer than ten. The chain recombines TRBV19 with TRBJ1-1; D not resolved. The CDR3 length is 13 residues. Germline V gene sequence: CDR1 LNHDA, CDR2 SQIVND (reference sequence). The V end lost 7 bases, the J end lost 3 bases, and 12 bases lay between the germline ends. This CDR3 reads CASTYGADTEAFF. Written as DNA, the CDR3 is TGTGCCAGTACCTATGGTGCGGACACTGAAGCTTTCTTT.

In its sample, this clone was seen a few times. Written as DNA, the CDR3 is TGCAGCGCCAGGGGCGCTGAAGCTTTCTTT. Translating it yields CSARGAEAFF. The rearrangement uses TRBV29-1 and TRBJ1-1, with a possible D match to TRBD1 (6 bases). The CDR3 totals 10 residues. Per the germline V gene, CDR1 is SQVTM and CDR2 is ANQGSEA. V was cut by 7 bases and J by 6 bases, with 9 bases left in between.

By sample fraction, this clone is medium-sized. The V and J genes are TRBV7-2 and TRBJ2-2; TRBD1 matches 10 bases. Germline V gene sequence: CDR1 SGHTA, CDR2 FQGNSA. This CDR3 comprises 17 residues. Losses at the gene ends were 3 bases for V and 6 bases for J; bases not matched to a gene: 10. Written as DNA, the CDR3 is TGTGCCAGCAGCTTGGGGACAGGGGCGTATCGGCCCGGGGAGCTGTTTTTT. Amino acids: CASSLGTGAYRPGELFF. The full variable domain, completed using reference TRBV7-2 and TRBJ2-2, is GAGVSQSPSNKVTEKGKDVELRCDPISGHTALYWYRQSLGQGLEFLIYFQGNSAPDKSGLPSDRFSAERTGGSVSTLTIQRTQQEDSAVYLCASSLGTGAYRPGELFFGEGSRLTVL.

This chain connects TRBV6-6 to TRBJ1-2; 8 positions agree with TRBD1. V lost 5 bases, J lost 8 bases, and 4 bases stayed unmatched. The CDR3 spans 12 residues. Germline V gene data show CDR1 as MNHNY and CDR2 as SVGAGI (reference sequence). CDR3 bases: TGTGCCAGCAGTCCGACAGGGGACGGCTACACCTTC. This gives the protein CASSPTGDGYTF.

The chain employs TRBV2 and TRBJ1-5, with 8 bases aligning to TRBD1. Germline-derived CDR1 and CDR2 are SNHLY and FYNNEI. This CDR3 is built from 16 residues. Losses at the gene ends were 2 bases for V and 5 bases for J; bases not matched to a gene: 8. The DNA of the CDR3 is TGTGCCAGCAGTGAATCGGGACAGGATTACGATCAGCCCCAGCATTTT. It yields the protein CASSESGQDYDQPQHF.

In its sample, this clone is medium-sized (0.01 to 0.1%). The chain has TRBV19 and TRBJ1-6, with unresolved D. CDR1 LNHDA and CDR2 SQIVND come from the germline V gene (reference sequence). This CDR3 spans 14 amino acids. Trimming took 4 bases from V and 3 from J, leaving 7 bases between them. Here the CDR3 DNA reads TGTGCCAGTAGTAGACCGGGCTATAATTCACCCCTCCACTTT. Translated: CASSRPGYNSPLHF.

The gene calls are TRBV2 and TRBJ1-2, with 9 nucleotides matching TRBD1. The CDR3 is 14 residues long. V gave up 6 bases and J gave up 6 bases; unmatched junction bases: 8. CDR1 is SNHLY and CDR2 is FYNNEI in the germline V gene. CDR3 loop: CASRLTGGRNGYTF. The CDR3, as DNA: TGTGCCAGCAGACTAACAGGGGGCAGGAATGGCTACACCTTC.

The chain recombines TRBV30 with TRBJ2-3; D uncertain. Looked up from germline, CDR1 is GTSNPN and CDR2 is SVGIG (reference sequence). The length of the CDR3 is 14 residues. V lost 0 bases, J lost 0 bases, and 7 bases lay in between. This chain's CDR3 is CAWSVSSSTDTQYF. CDR3 coding DNA: TGTGCCTGGAGTGTCTCCTCTAGCACAGATACGCAGTATTTT.

This clone was counted a few times. The rearrangement uses TRBV14 and TRBJ2-7; possibly TRBD1 or TRBD2 for D (6 bases each). Germline V lookup: CDR1 SGHDN, CDR2 FVKESK. CDR3 size: 15 residues. The V end was cut by 4 bases, the J end by 3 bases, with 16 bases between. CDR3 in amino acids: CASSPRGANLYEQYF. CDR3 coding DNA: TGTGCCAGCAGCCCGAGGGGGGCAAACCTCTACGAGCAGTACTTC. Looking up the rest from reference TRBV14 and TRBJ2-7 gives the full variable domain: EAGVTQFPSHSVIEKGQTVTLRCDPISGHDNLYWYRRVMGKEIKFLLHFVKESKQDESGMPNNRFLAERTGGTYSTLKVQPAELEDSGVYFCASSPRGANLYEQYFGPGTRLTVT.

The rearrangement links TRBV5-1 to TRBJ1-6; 8 bases fit TRBD1. The CDR3 is 14 amino acids. The V and J ends lost 6 bases and 7 bases, in that order; junction bases with no gene match: 6. Germline V lookup: CDR1 SGHRS, CDR2 YFSETQ. CDR3 residues: CASNTGTGNSPLHF. The CDR3 DNA follows: TGCGCCAGCAATACCGGGACAGGAAATTCACCCCTCCACTTT.

This clone was recorded a few times. V gene TRBV9 combines with J gene TRBJ1-2, with 8 bases that match TRBD1. In germline, CDR1 is SGDLS, CDR2 YYNGEE. This CDR3 contains 15 residues. Unmatched junction bases numbered 8, after V lost 3 bases and J lost 4 bases. The CDR3 nucleotides are TGTGCCAGCAGCGGAACAGGGGGGCAGACCTATGGCTACACCTTC. Amino acid sequence: CASSGTGGQTYGYTF.

The gene calls are TRBV29-1 and TRBJ2-7; no reliable D call. Germline values: CDR1 SQVTM, CDR2 ANQGSEA. The CDR3 runs to 10 residues. V was shortened by 4 bases and J by 6 bases, with 7 bases between the two germline ends. CDR3 residues: CSVGSGEQYF. The CDR3 nucleotides are TGCAGCGTTGGTTCGGGCGAGCAGTACTTC.

V is TRBV27 and J is TRBJ1-1, with D uncertain. Germline V lookup: CDR1 MNHEY, CDR2 SMNVEV (reference sequence). CDR3 length: 15 amino acids. V dropped 6 bases and J dropped 4 bases, with 18 bases sitting between them. CDR3 DNA sequence: TGTGCCAGCAGACCAAGGACCGAATACCCCACTGAAGCTTTCTTT. Translating it yields CASRPRTEYPTEAFF.

The V call is TRBV19, the J call TRBJ2-1; D might be TRBD2 (7 bases). Per the germline V gene, CDR1 is LNHDA and CDR2 is SQIVND (reference sequence). The CDR3 extends over 17 amino acids. Trimming pared 7 bases from V and 0 bases from J, leaving 19 bases between. The CDR3 sequence: CASTEGGAASSYNEQFF. DNA for the CDR3: TGTGCCAGTACGGAAGGGGGGGCCGCCAGCTCCTACAATGAGCAGTTCTTC.

This clone came up once. The V call is TRBV5-6, the J call TRBJ2-7; 8 nucleotides line up with TRBD1. The V and J ends lost 4 bases and 4 bases, in that order; junction bases with no gene match: 10. In germline, CDR1 is SGHDT, CDR2 YYEEEE. CDR3 length: 15 amino acids. The CDR3 sequence: CASSTWTGSSYEQYF. The CDR3 nucleotides are TGTGCCAGCAGCACCTGGACAGGGTCGTCGTACGAGCAGTACTTC.

This chain connects TRBV4-3 to TRBJ2-7; 11 bases agree with TRBD1. The length of the CDR3 is 15 residues. The ends lost 1 base at V and 3 bases at J; junction bases unmatched: 2. The germline V gene has CDR1 LGHNA and CDR2 YSLEER. CDR3 protein: CASSQAGTGGYEQYF. CDR3 DNA sequence: TGCGCCAGCAGCCAAGCCGGGACAGGGGGCTACGAGCAGTACTTC.

This clone was seen just once. The chain has TRBV7-9 and TRBJ2-1; weak D call: TRBD2 (7 bases). The CDR3 consists of 12 residues. From germline, CDR1 is SEHNR and CDR2 FQNEAQ (reference sequence). Trimming shortened V by 7 bases and J by 10 bases, and 14 bases separated the two germline ends. In DNA form, the CDR3 reads TGTGCCAGCACCCCGGGGGGCCGAGAGCAGTTCTTC. As protein: CASTPGGREQFF.

The rearrangement joins TRBV12-5 to TRBJ1-5, with D maybe TRBD1 (5 bases). CDR3 length: 13 residues. With 1 base removed from V and 11 bases from J, the gap between germline ends came to 12 bases. Germline V gene data show CDR1 as LGHNT and CDR2 as FRNRAP. The chain's CDR3 is CASGLDSLRAQHF. DNA of the CDR3: TGTGCTAGTGGTTTGGACAGTCTCAGGGCCCAGCATTTT.

The genes are TRBV19 and TRBJ2-1, with 14 bases matching TRBD2. Unmatched junction bases numbered 7, after V lost 6 bases and J lost 3 bases. CDR1 is LNHDA and CDR2 is SQIVND in the germline V gene (reference sequence). The CDR3 runs 17 residues. The CDR3 DNA reads TGTGCCAGTAGGCACCGACTAGCGGGGGGGGGCTACAATGAGCAGTTCTTC. This codes for CASRHRLAGGGYNEQFF.